Below, 25 T cell receptor beta chains from the same sample are listed, as sequenced in a study of cytomegalovirus exposure and HLA in healthy donors. PCR employed 60 Vbeta and 13 Jbeta primers. Sequenced by immunoSEQ multiplex PCR; TCRdb stores in-frame clones only, minus some. The sample lists some 200,000 clones; 80% to 90% were seen once. Sequencing was carried out using PBMCs. The receptors derive from a woman aged 18-29 years in good health and CMV-seronegative.

This clone turned up a few times. The genes are TRBV5-1 and TRBJ2-1, with 7 bases matching TRBD1. Germline V gene sequence: CDR1 SGHRS, CDR2 YFSETQ. The CDR3 consists of 13 residues. V was pared by 8 bases and J by 2 bases, with 4 bases of the junction left unmatched. CDR3 residues: CASGTDTYNEQFF. In nucleotides, the CDR3 is TGCGCCAGTGGGACAGATACCTACAATGAGCAGTTCTTC.

The chain employs TRBV23-1 and TRBJ1-2; D not resolved. TRBV23-1 carries the ORF label, with uncertain function. This CDR3 has 17 residues. The V end was cut by 4 bases, the J end by 5 bases, with 23 bases between. This CDR3 reads CASSLKCGVRAGYGYTF. The CDR3 DNA follows: TGCGCCAGCAGTCTAAAATGTGGCGTGAGGGCTGGGTATGGCTACACCTTC.

The chain couples TRBV7-2 to TRBJ2-7; D is ambiguous. This CDR3 has 17 amino acids. The germline V and J ends were trimmed by 2 bases and 5 bases, with 22 bases remaining between them. Per the germline V gene, CDR1 is SGHTA and CDR2 is FQGNSA. Here the CDR3 reads CASSLQWFIQDLNEQYF. In DNA, the CDR3 is TGTGCCAGCAGCTTACAGTGGTTCATCCAGGATTTAAACGAGCAGTACTTC.

V gene TRBV12-5 combines with J gene TRBJ2-3, with 8 bases identical to TRBD2. Germline V gene sequence: CDR1 LGHNT, CDR2 FRNRAP. This CDR3 contains 18 residues. V lost 0 bases to trimming and J lost 1 base; unmatched junction nucleotides: 9. The CDR3 here is CASGLVSRGGRGTDTQYF. CDR3 bases: TGTGCTAGTGGTTTGGTATCCCGGGGGGGGCGCGGCACAGATACGCAGTATTTT.

The chain employs TRBV10-2 and TRBJ2-2; TRBD2 is a possible D gene (6 bases). V was trimmed by 5 bases and J by 3 bases, leaving 13 bases between them. The V gene's germline CDR1 is WSHSY and CDR2 SAAADI. The CDR3 covers 15 residues. CDR3 in amino acids: CASSPGGFHTGELFF. The CDR3 coding sequence is TGCGCCAGCAGTCCCGGGGGATTCCACACCGGGGAGCTGTTTTTT.

This chain connects TRBV11-2 to TRBJ1-6; D unresolved. V dropped 2 bases and J dropped 6 bases, with 8 bases sitting between them. This CDR3 comprises 14 residues. Per the germline V gene, CDR1 is SGHAT and CDR2 is FQNNGV. For the CDR3, the DNA is TGTGCCAGCAGCTTATTAGAGGGTAATTCACCCCTCCACTTT. It yields the protein CASSLLEGNSPLHF.

The chain's CDR3 is CASSYLGSSYNEQFF. For the CDR3, the DNA is TGTGCCAGTAGTTACCTAGGGAGCTCCTACAATGAGCAGTTCTTC. The chain couples TRBV19 to TRBJ2-1, with a possible D match to TRBD2 (5 bases). The CDR3 loop spans 15 amino acids. The V and J ends lost 5 bases and 0 bases respectively, with 11 bases between them. CDR1 LNHDA and CDR2 SQIVND come from the germline V gene (reference sequence).

This rearrangement joins TRBV7-9 to TRBJ2-2, with 7 positions matching TRBD1. The CDR3 extends over 14 amino acids. The V gene's germline CDR1 is SEHNR and CDR2 FQNEAQ (reference sequence). The J segment lost 6 bases and the V segment lost 2 bases, leaving 3 bases of the junction unmatched. CDR3 in DNA: TGTGCCAGCAGCTTAACAGGGGTCCCCGGGGAGCTGTTTTTT. Protein sequence: CASSLTGVPGELFF.

This clone was observed a single time. The J gene is TRBJ1-2, the V gene TRBV27, with 9 bases identical to TRBD1. Trimming removed 6 bases from V and 3 bases from J; junction bases left unmatched: 14. Germline V gene data show CDR1 as MNHEY and CDR2 as SMNVEV (reference sequence). The CDR3 spans 17 residues. The chain's CDR3 is CASSLRDRGREDYGYTF. In DNA, the CDR3 is TGTGCCAGCAGCCTCCGAGACAGGGGGAGAGAGGACTATGGCTACACCTTC.

This chain uses TRBV7-2 with TRBJ2-7; 8 bases line up with TRBD2. Germline V CDR1 and CDR2: SGHTA, FQGNSA. With V trimmed by 1 base and J by 4 bases, 12 bases remained unmatched. This CDR3 has 17 amino acids. Here the CDR3 reads CASSLVPGLVLTYEQYF. DNA of the CDR3: TGTGCCAGCAGCTTAGTCCCGGGACTAGTATTGACTTACGAGCAGTACTTC.

The chain links TRBV9 to TRBJ2-1; 13 bases line up with TRBD2. Germline V gene lookup returns CDR1 SGDLS and CDR2 YYNGEE. Trimming at V came to 2 bases and at J to 6 bases, leaving 2 bases not matched to a gene. CDR3 length: 15 residues. The DNA of the CDR3 is TGTGCCAGCAGCGTGACTAGCGGGAGGATCAATGAGCAGTTCTTC. It translates to CASSVTSGRINEQFF.

The V and J genes are TRBV9 and TRBJ2-3, with TRBD2 identical over 15 bases. V was pared by 2 bases and J by 7 bases, with 11 bases of the junction left unmatched. The CDR3 contains 18 residues. Germline values: CDR1 SGDLS, CDR2 YYNGEE. The CDR3 DNA reads TGTGCCAGCAGCGTGAGGATGCCGGGACTAGCGGGAGGTAATACGCAGTATTTT. Its protein product is CASSVRMPGLAGGNTQYF.

V gene TRBV4-1 combines with J gene TRBJ1-1, with D unresolved. CDR1 is MGHRA and CDR2 is YSYEKL in the germline V gene. This CDR3 comprises 18 residues. V lost 4 bases and J 0 bases, leaving 21 bases between the germline ends. CDR3 in DNA: TGCGCCAGCAGCCCGTTGGGCAGGTCAGTGAAAATGAACACTGAAGCTTTCTTT. It yields the protein CASSPLGRSVKMNTEAFF.

This clone appeared a few times. The chain recombines TRBV18 with TRBJ2-5; 9 positions agree with TRBD1. Trimming at V came to 1 base and at J to 0 bases, leaving 12 bases not matched to a gene. The CDR3 is 19 amino acids. Germline V CDR1 and CDR2: KGHSH, LQKENI. DNA of the CDR3: TGTGCCAGCTCACCACTGGGACAGGGCTTTTTCCAGTACCAAGAGACCCAGTACTTC. Translated, it gives CASSPLGQGFFQYQETQYF.

The chain links TRBV5-1 to TRBJ2-2; D possibly corresponds to TRBD2 (6 bases). This CDR3 comprises 16 residues. Trimming removed 0 bases at V and 3 bases at J, with 12 bases between. In germline, CDR1 is SGHRS, CDR2 YFSETQ. The CDR3, as DNA: TGCGCCAGCAGCTTGGATGGGGACTCATACACCGGGGAGCTGTTTTTT. Its protein is CASSLDGDSYTGELFF. Variable domain in full (rest from reference TRBV5-1 and TRBJ2-2): KAGVTQTPRYLIKTRGQQVTLSCSPISGHRSVSWYQQTPGQGLQFLFEYFSETQRNKGNFPGRFSGRQFSNSRSEMNVSTLELGDSALYLCASSLDGDSYTGELFFGEGSRLTVL.

The chain carries TRBV29-1 and TRBJ1-2, with D perhaps TRBD1 (6 bases). The V end lost 5 bases, the J end lost 6 bases, and 19 bases lay between the germline ends. This CDR3 has 14 residues. CDR1 and CDR2 from the germline V gene are SQVTM and ANQGSEA. The CDR3 DNA is TGCAGCGTTAAAATAGCCAGGGGACGGGATGGCTACACCTTC. This encodes CSVKIARGRDGYTF.

This clone showed up just once. The V gene is TRBV7-6, the J gene TRBJ2-1; 7 positions match TRBD2. Per germline, CDR1 SGHVS and CDR2 FNYEAQ. CDR3 length: 17 residues. Trimming cost V 1 base and J 7 bases; bases outside gene matches: 13. CDR3: CASSLVGGSTKWNEQFF. Here the CDR3 DNA reads TGTGCCAGCAGCTTAGTGGGCGGGAGTACCAAGTGGAATGAGCAGTTCTTC.

In its sample, this clone was seen a few times. The V gene is TRBV29-1, the J gene TRBJ2-3, with D possibly TRBD1 on 6 matching bases. CDR3 size: 13 residues. Germline-derived CDR1 and CDR2 are SQVTM and ANQGSEA. V was trimmed by 7 bases and J by 2 bases, leaving 13 bases between them. Written as DNA, the CDR3 is TGCAGCGCTGGGGGCGGAATCACAGATACGCAGTATTTT. It codes for CSAGGGITDTQYF.

V is TRBV4-3 and J is TRBJ1-2, with D perhaps TRBD1 (6 bases). CDR1 and CDR2 from the germline V gene are LGHNA and YSLEER. Trimming pared 1 base from V and 5 bases from J, leaving 11 bases between. The CDR3 covers 14 residues. The CDR3 bases are TGCGCCAGCAGCCAAGTGTGGCAGGGGTATGGCTACACCTTC. It yields the protein CASSQVWQGYGYTF.

J is TRBJ2-1 and V is TRBV27; 11 nucleotides match TRBD2. The CDR3 loop spans 14 amino acids. Germline-derived CDR1 and CDR2 are MNHEY and SMNVEV (reference sequence). V lost 4 bases and J lost 9; bases outside the gene matches: 5. As DNA, the CDR3 is TGTGCCAGCAGTTATAGCGGGAGGGCGACTGAGCAGTTCTTC. Its translation: CASSYSGRATEQFF.

The chain is built from TRBV2 and TRBJ2-7; 8 bases are shared with TRBD1. There are 13 residues in the CDR3. V shed 8 bases and J 7 bases; nucleotides not matched to a gene: 10. Per germline, CDR1 SNHLY and CDR2 FYNNEI. The CDR3 here is CASGRQGLGEQYF. CDR3 bases: TGTGCCAGCGGGAGACAGGGGCTGGGGGAGCAGTACTTC. The entire variable domain, with the rest obtained from reference TRBV2 and TRBJ2-7, is as follows: EPEVTQTPSHQVTQMGQEVILRCVPISNHLYFYWYRQILGQKVEFLVSFYNNEISEKSEIFDDQFSVERPDGSNFTLKIRSTKLEDSAMYFCASGRQGLGEQYFGPGTRLTVT.

V and J are TRBV2 and TRBJ1-2, with 9 bases that match TRBD1. The V gene end was trimmed by 3 bases and the J gene end by 4 bases; junction bases not matched to a gene: 6. Germline CDR1 is SNHLY and CDR2 is FYNNEI. The CDR3 totals 15 residues. Written as DNA, the CDR3 is TGTGCCAGCAGTGAGCAGGGACAGGGAAGCTATGGCTACACCTTC. It codes for CASSEQGQGSYGYTF.

The rearrangement links TRBV27 to TRBJ2-3; unclear D gene. This CDR3 has 13 residues. Per the germline V gene, CDR1 is MNHEY and CDR2 is SMNVEV (reference sequence). The germline V and J ends were trimmed by 5 bases and 0 bases, with 6 bases remaining between them. The CDR3 region is CASSPPSTDTQYF. CDR3 coding DNA: TGTGCCAGCAGTCCCCCGAGCACAGATACGCAGTATTTT.

The chain couples TRBV7-9 to TRBJ1-1; D remains unclear. The CDR3 has 15 amino acids. CDR1 and CDR2 from the germline V gene are SEHNR and FQNEAQ (reference sequence). The germline V and J ends were trimmed by 0 bases and 4 bases, with 12 bases remaining between them. The CDR3 here is CASSLADTSGTEAFF. CDR3 nucleotide sequence: TGTGCCAGCAGCTTAGCGGATACCTCGGGCACTGAAGCTTTCTTT. Filled out from reference TRBV7-9 and TRBJ1-1, the complete variable domain reads DTGVSQNPRHKITKRGQNVTFRCDPISEHNRLYWYRQTLGQGPEFLTYFQNEAQLEKSRLLSDRFSAERPKGSFSTLEIQRTEQGDSAMYLCASSLADTSGTEAFFGQGTRLTVV.

The V and J genes are TRBV18 and TRBJ1-1; D is possibly TRBD1 (6 bases). V was pared by 4 bases and J by 3 bases, with 12 bases between. The CDR3 sequence is 14 residues long. The germline CDR1 and CDR2 sequences are KGHSH and LQKENI. The CDR3: CASSQGQRYTEAFF. CDR3 DNA: TGTGCCAGCTCACAAGGACAGCGTTACACTGAAGCTTTCTTT.